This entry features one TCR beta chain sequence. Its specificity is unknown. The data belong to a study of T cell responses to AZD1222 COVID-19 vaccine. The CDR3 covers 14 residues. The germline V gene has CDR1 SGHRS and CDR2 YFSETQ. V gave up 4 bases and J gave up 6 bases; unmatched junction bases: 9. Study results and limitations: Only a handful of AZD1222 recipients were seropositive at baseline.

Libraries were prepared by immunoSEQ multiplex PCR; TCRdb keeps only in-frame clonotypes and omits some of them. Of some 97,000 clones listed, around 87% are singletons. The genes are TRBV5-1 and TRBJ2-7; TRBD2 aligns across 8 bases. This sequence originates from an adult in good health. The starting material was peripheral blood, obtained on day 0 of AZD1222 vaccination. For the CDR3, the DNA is TGCGCCAGCAGCCCCGGGGGGGGGCAGGTCGAGCAGTACTTC. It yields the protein CASSPGGGQVEQYF. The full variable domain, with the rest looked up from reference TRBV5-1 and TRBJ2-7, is KAGVTQTPRYLIKTRGQQVTLSCSPISGHRSVSWYQQTPGQGLQFLFEYFSETQRNKGNFPGRFSGRQFSNSRSEMNVSTLELGDSALYLCASSPGGGQVEQYFGPGTRLTVT.